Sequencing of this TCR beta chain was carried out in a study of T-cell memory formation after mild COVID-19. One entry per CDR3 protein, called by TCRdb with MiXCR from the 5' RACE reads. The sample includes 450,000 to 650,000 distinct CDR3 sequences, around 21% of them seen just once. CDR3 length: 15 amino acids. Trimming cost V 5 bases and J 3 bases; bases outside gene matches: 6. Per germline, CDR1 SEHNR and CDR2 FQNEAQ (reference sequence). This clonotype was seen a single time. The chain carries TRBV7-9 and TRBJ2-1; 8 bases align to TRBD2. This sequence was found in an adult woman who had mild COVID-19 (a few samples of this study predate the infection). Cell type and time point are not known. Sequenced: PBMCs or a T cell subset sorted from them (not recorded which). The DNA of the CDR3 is TGTGCCAGCAGCAAGGCGGGAGGAATCTACAATGAGCAGTTCTTC. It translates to CASSKAGGIYNEQFF.